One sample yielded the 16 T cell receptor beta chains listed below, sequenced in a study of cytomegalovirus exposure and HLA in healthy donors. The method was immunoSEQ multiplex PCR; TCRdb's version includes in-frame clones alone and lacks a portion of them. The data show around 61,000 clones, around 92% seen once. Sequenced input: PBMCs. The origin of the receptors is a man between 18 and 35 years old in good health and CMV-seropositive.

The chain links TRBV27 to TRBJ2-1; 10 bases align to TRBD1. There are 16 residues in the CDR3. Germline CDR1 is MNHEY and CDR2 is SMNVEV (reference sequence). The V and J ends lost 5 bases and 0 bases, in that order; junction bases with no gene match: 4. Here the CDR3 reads CASSPRTGGSYNEQFF. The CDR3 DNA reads TGTGCCAGCAGTCCTAGGACAGGGGGCTCCTACAATGAGCAGTTCTTC.

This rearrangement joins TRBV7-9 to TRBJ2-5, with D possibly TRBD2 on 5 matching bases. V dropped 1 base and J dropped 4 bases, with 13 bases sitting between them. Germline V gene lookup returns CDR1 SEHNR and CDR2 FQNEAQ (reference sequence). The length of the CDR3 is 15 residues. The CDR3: CASSLGRGSRETQYF. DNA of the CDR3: TGTGCCAGCAGCTTAGGTAGAGGGTCCAGAGAGACCCAGTACTTC.

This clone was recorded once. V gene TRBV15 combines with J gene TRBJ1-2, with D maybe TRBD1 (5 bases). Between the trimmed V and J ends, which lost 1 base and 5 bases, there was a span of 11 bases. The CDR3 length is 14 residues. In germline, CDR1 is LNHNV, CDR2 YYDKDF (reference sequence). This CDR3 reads CATSRAQGLYGYTF. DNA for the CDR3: TGTGCCACCAGCAGAGCTCAGGGTTTGTATGGCTACACCTTC.

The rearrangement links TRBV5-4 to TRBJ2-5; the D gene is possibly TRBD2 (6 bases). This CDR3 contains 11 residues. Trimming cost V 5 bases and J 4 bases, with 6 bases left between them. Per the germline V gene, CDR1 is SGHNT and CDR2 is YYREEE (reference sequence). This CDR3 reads CASRGGETQYF. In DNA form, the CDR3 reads TGTGCCAGCAGGGGAGGAGAGACCCAGTACTTC.

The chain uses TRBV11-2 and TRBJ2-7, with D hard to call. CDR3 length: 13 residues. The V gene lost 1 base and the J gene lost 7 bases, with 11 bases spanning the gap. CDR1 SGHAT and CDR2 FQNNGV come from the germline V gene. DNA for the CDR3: TGTGCCAGCAGCTTAGGGCCTTCTAGTGAGCAGTACTTC. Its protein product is CASSLGPSSEQYF.

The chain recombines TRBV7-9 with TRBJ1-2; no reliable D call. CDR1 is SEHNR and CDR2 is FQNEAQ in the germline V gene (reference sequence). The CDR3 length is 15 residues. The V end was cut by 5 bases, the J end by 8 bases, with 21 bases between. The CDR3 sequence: CASSRPGSPRDGYTF. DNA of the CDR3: TGTGCCAGCAGCCGACCCGGGTCCCCTCGAGACGGCTACACCTTC.

CDR3 DNA: TGTGCCAGTCGATGGACGGGACAGTTCGTAACCGGGGAGCTGTTTTTT. Its protein is CASRWTGQFVTGELFF. The chain has TRBV19 and TRBJ2-2; 7 bases are shared with TRBD1. V was clipped by 8 bases and J by 5 bases; unmatched bases: 14. CDR3 length: 16 residues. Looked up from germline, CDR1 is LNHDA and CDR2 is SQIVND (reference sequence).

CDR3 nucleotides: TGCGCCAGCAGCCGGCAACCGGGACTAGCGGAAGAGACCCAGTACTTC. This gives the protein CASSRQPGLAEETQYF. The chain carries TRBV5-1 and TRBJ2-5; 11 bases agree with TRBD2. With V trimmed by 4 bases and J by 3 bases, 8 bases remained unmatched. This CDR3 spans 16 amino acids. From germline, CDR1 is SGHRS and CDR2 YFSETQ.

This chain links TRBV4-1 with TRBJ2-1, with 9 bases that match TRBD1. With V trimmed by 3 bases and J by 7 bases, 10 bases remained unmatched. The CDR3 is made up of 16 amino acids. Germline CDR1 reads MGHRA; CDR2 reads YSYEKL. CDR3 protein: CASSHIFGTGMNEQFF. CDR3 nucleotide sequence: TGCGCCAGCAGCCACATTTTCGGGACAGGGATGAATGAGCAGTTCTTC.

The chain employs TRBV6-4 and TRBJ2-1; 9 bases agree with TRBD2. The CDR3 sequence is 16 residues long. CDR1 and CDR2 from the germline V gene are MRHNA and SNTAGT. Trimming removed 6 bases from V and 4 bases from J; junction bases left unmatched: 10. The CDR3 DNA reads TGTGCCAGCAGCCGGCGCGGGGGGGAGGGTTACAATGAGCAGTTCTTC. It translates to CASSRRGGEGYNEQFF.

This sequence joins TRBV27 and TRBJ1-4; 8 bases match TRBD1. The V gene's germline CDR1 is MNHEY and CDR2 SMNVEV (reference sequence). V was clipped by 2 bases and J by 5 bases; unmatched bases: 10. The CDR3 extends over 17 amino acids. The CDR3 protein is CASSLVGSTGVNEKLFF. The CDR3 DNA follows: TGTGCCAGCAGTTTAGTAGGGTCGACAGGGGTCAATGAAAAACTGTTTTTT.

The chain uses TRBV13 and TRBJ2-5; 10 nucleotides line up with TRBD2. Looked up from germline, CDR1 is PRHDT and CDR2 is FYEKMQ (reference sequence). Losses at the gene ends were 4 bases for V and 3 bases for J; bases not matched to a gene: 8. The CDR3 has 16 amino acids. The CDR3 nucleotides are TGTGCCAGCAGCTGGTTAGCGGGAGGACGGGAAGAGACCCAGTACTTC. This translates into CASSWLAGGREETQYF.

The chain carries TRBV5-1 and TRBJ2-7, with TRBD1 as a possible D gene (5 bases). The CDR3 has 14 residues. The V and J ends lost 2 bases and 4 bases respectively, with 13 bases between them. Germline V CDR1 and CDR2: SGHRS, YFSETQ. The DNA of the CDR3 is TGCGCCAGCAGCTTCACCAGTGGGGCATACGAGCAGTACTTC. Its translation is CASSFTSGAYEQYF.

CDR3 DNA: TGTGCCAGCAGTCCCTACCCGACAGGATCCTACTATGGCTACACCTTC. Protein: CASSPYPTGSYYGYTF. V gene TRBV28 combines with J gene TRBJ1-2; possibly TRBD1 for D (6 bases). The CDR3 covers 16 residues. CDR1 is MDHEN and CDR2 is SYDVKM in the germline V gene. Between the trimmed V and J ends, which lost 5 bases and 3 bases, there was a span of 19 bases.

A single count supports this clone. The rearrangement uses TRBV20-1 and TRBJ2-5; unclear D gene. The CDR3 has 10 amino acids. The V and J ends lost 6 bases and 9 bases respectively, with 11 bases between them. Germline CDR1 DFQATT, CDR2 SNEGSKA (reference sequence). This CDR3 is CSASRYPQYF. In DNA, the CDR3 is TGCAGTGCATCGAGGTATCCCCAGTACTTC.

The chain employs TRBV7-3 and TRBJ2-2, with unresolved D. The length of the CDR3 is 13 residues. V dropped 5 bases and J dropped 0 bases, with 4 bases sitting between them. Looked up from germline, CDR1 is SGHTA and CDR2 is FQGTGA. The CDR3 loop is CASSRTNTGELFF. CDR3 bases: TGTGCCAGCAGCCGTACGAACACCGGGGAGCTGTTTTTT.